This TCR beta chain derives from a study of T-cell reconstitution after alpha-beta-depleted transplantation in children. Using unique molecular identifiers, the investigators prepared the TCRbeta library. Using its own MiXCR run on the PCR reads, TCRdb lists one record per CDR3 protein. The sample holds hundreds of thousands of distinct CDR3 sequences; around a sixth are singletons and the top ten take 1.1%. Trimming shortened V by 6 bases and J by 1 base, and 10 bases separated the two germline ends. This CDR3 region has 13 residues. CDR1 is DFQATT, CDR2 SNEGSKA, per germline (reference sequence). The chain links TRBV20-1 to TRBJ1-5; no clear D. The sequenced sample was PBMCs from the stem cell graft donor, obtained from the stem cell graft. The TCR comes from a human donor who donated a stem cell graft to a child with acute myeloid leukemia. CDR3: CSAGSGSNQPQHF. DNA for the CDR3: TGCAGTGCCGGATCGGGGAGCAATCAGCCCCAGCATTTT.